The entry that follows covers one T cell receptor (beta chain) sequence. In germline, CDR1 is WNHNN, CDR2 SYGVQD (reference sequence). The CDR3 is made up of 16 amino acids. The V gene lost 6 bases and the J gene lost 7 bases, with 24 bases spanning the gap. This sample is part of a study of blood T cell repertoires in COVID-19. Study summary: There were acute and convalescent COVID-19 samples, and they came from the United States, Italy and Spain.

How the authors handled the data: Amplified reference gene primers provided the basis for estimating nucleated cell counts. Data came from immunoSEQ multiplex PCR; TCRdb stores just in-frame clones and leaves some out. V and J calls and clone size are given by that table; D and trimming were obtained from the DNA. The data show under 250,000 clones, roughly 84% seen once. The chain uses TRBV10-1 and TRBJ1-2; D remains unclear. The specimen sequenced was peripheral blood. The source of this sequence is a woman aged 40-49 years who had recovered from COVID-19. In DNA, the CDR3 is TGCGCCAGCAGGAGAGAGGGTGAGATCCGACTTTGTGGCTACACCTTC. This codes for CASRREGEIRLCGYTF.